The 8 T cell receptor beta chains reported below all come from one sample, sequenced in a study of blood T cell repertoires in COVID-19. The repertoire was sequenced with immunoSEQ multiplex PCR; TCRdb's copy has only in-frame clones and lacks some. In the table there are roughly 230,000 clones, 70% to 90% of which are singletons. Sequences were obtained from PBMCs or T cells enriched from blood (not recorded which). These receptors all come from a woman between 50 and 59 years old who had been exposed to COVID-19.

CDR3 nucleotide sequence: TGTGCCAGTAGTATAGCTTACATGAACACTGAAGCTTTCTTT. As protein: CASSIAYMNTEAFF. The chain joins TRBV19 to TRBJ1-1; D is unclear. This CDR3 is built from 14 residues. With 1 base removed from V and 0 bases from J, the gap between germline ends came to 6 bases. From germline, CDR1 is LNHDA and CDR2 SQIVND (reference sequence). Filled out from reference TRBV19 and TRBJ1-1, the complete variable domain reads DGGITQSPKYLFRKEGQNVTLSCEQNLNHDAMYWYRQDPGQGLRLIYYSQIVNDFQKGDIAEGYSVSREKKESFPLTVTSAQKNPTAFYLCASSIAYMNTEAFFGQGTRLTVV.

The chain uses TRBV18 and TRBJ2-3; D remains unclear. Looked up from germline, CDR1 is KGHSH and CDR2 is LQKENI. The CDR3 runs to 14 residues. V lost 3 bases, J lost 1 base, and 8 bases lay in between. This CDR3 reads CASSPKTGTDTQYF. The CDR3 coding sequence is TGTGCCAGCTCACCTAAGACTGGCACAGATACGCAGTATTTT.

The rearrangement uses TRBV13 and TRBJ2-3; D may be TRBD1 (6 bases). With 2 bases removed from V and 2 bases from J, the gap between germline ends came to 14 bases. The CDR3 contains 16 residues. Germline CDR1 PRHDT, CDR2 FYEKMQ (reference sequence). The CDR3 region is CASSLWSGEPTDTQYF. DNA of the CDR3: TGTGCCAGCAGCTTATGGTCAGGGGAACCCACAGATACGCAGTATTTT.

The chain carries TRBV5-1 and TRBJ1-1; D is perhaps TRBD1 (6 bases). The CDR3 contains 13 residues. The V and J ends lost 7 bases and 7 bases respectively, with 17 bases between them. Germline assignment: CDR1 SGHRS and CDR2 YFSETQ. CDR3 protein: CASQKGGADEAFF. CDR3 nucleotides: TGCGCCAGCCAAAAAGGGGGGGCTGATGAAGCTTTCTTT.

This sequence joins TRBV7-2 and TRBJ1-2; D uncertain. Trimming removed 2 bases at V and 2 bases at J, with 18 bases between. The CDR3 length is 17 residues. CDR1 SGHTA and CDR2 FQGNSA come from the germline V gene. CDR3 coding DNA: TGTGCCAGCAGCTTATATCAGCGACCCCCCCCGAACTATGGCTACACCTTC. Translation: CASSLYQRPPPNYGYTF.

This chain connects TRBV7-9 to TRBJ1-3; D is ambiguous. The CDR3 runs 13 residues. The germline gives CDR1 SEHNR, CDR2 FQNEAQ (reference sequence). Trimming removed 5 bases at V and 3 bases at J, with 8 bases between. Written as DNA, the CDR3 is TGTGCCAGCAGCCCAGTGGTTGGAAACACCATATATTTT. Amino acid sequence: CASSPVVGNTIYF.

The V and J genes are TRBV11-2 and TRBJ2-1; weak D call: TRBD1 (6 bases). This CDR3 is 16 amino acids long. CDR1 and CDR2 (germline): SGHAT, FQNNGV. V dropped 4 bases and J dropped 3 bases, with 16 bases sitting between them. This chain's CDR3 is CASSSSHRAVYNEQFF. DNA for the CDR3: TGTGCCAGCAGCTCGTCGCACAGGGCCGTCTACAATGAGCAGTTCTTC.

The CDR3 nucleotides read TGTGCCAGCAGTCCCCGGGACAGAGCGCAGCATTTT. Translation gives CASSPRDRAQHF. The chain uses TRBV2 and TRBJ1-5, with TRBD1 matching over 7 bases. This CDR3 spans 12 amino acids. The V gene end was trimmed by 5 bases and the J gene end by 13 bases; junction bases not matched to a gene: 8. From germline, CDR1 is SNHLY and CDR2 FYNNEI.